This paragraph reports one T cell receptor beta chain. Its matching antigen is unknown. Assay used: immunoSEQ multiplex PCR; TCRdb lists only in-frame clones, some missing. The data show about 93,000 clones, approximately 90% seen once. This sample is part of a study of T cell responses to AZD1222 COVID-19 vaccine. General study points: Researchers report vaccine-associated CD4 TCRs spanning spike, with dominance at 160-218 and 743-854.

CDR1 and CDR2 from the germline V gene are LGHNA and YNFKEQ. The CDR3 runs to 15 residues. V shed 1 base, J shed 6 bases, and the junction held 4 bases outside the gene matches. The TCR sequence derives from an adult who received the AZD1222 COVID-19 vaccine. V gene TRBV4-2 combines with J gene TRBJ1-4, with 8 bases matching TRBD1. The source material was peripheral blood, sampled 28 days after the second AZD1222 dose. CDR3 loop: CASSQVETGDEKLFF. The DNA of the CDR3 is TGTGCCAGCAGCCAAGTGGAGACAGGGGATGAAAAACTGTTTTTT.